The 15 T cell receptor beta chains given below trace back to one sample, sequenced in a study of blood T cells in healthy people across ages. A second PCR of about 7 to 12 cycles used a sample-barcoded 5' primer and a J-beta primer mix. Via MiXCR, TCRdb re-called the 5' RACE reads, giving one row per CDR3 protein. Among hundreds of thousands of distinct CDR3 sequences, about a third were seen once, and the ten largest hold 15% to 19%. The sequencing sample was made of blood. The receptor source for this set is a woman over 75 in good health.

This clonotype was detected ten times or more. The V call is TRBV20-1, the J call TRBJ2-2; 8 bases fit TRBD2. Germline V lookup: CDR1 DFQATT, CDR2 SNEGSKA (reference sequence). Losses at the gene ends were 3 bases for V and 4 bases for J; bases not matched to a gene: 7. The CDR3 runs to 15 residues. This CDR3 reads CSARLAGGGTGELFF. The CDR3 bases are TGCAGTGCTAGGTTGGCGGGGGGCGGCACCGGGGAGCTGTTTTTT.

This clonotype was observed a few times. The chain has TRBV20-1 and TRBJ1-1; D unclear. Germline V gene lookup returns CDR1 DFQATT and CDR2 SNEGSKA (reference sequence). The length of the CDR3 is 14 residues. Trimming shortened V by 3 bases and J by 0 bases, and 11 bases separated the two germline ends. The CDR3 bases are TGCAGTGCTAGTCGCAGGTTTTTGAACACTGAAGCTTTCTTT. It is translated as CSASRRFLNTEAFF.

This clonotype occurred a few times. V usage is TRBV20-1 and J usage is TRBJ2-5; 13 nucleotides match TRBD2. Trimming took 3 bases from V and 11 from J; bases not matched to a gene: 18. The CDR3 totals 17 residues. Per germline, CDR1 DFQATT and CDR2 SNEGSKA (reference sequence). CDR3 in DNA: TGCAGTGCTAGGCGACTACTAGCGGGGGGGCAAAGAGGTGGGCAGTACTTC. Encoded protein: CSARRLLAGGQRGGQYF.

The J gene is TRBJ2-3, the V gene TRBV20-1; 11 positions agree with TRBD2. Unmatched junction bases numbered 6, after V lost 4 bases and J lost 3 bases. Per the germline V gene, CDR1 is DFQATT and CDR2 is SNEGSKA (reference sequence). This CDR3 comprises 15 residues. CDR3 region: CSANGLAGATDTQYF. CDR3 in DNA: TGCAGTGCTAATGGACTAGCGGGCGCAACAGATACGCAGTATTTT.

This clonotype was seen many times. The V call is TRBV4-2, the J call TRBJ1-2, with D possibly being TRBD1 (5 bases). Germline V gene sequence: CDR1 LGHNA, CDR2 YNFKEQ. The CDR3 runs 15 residues. V shed 4 bases and J shed 3 bases, with 15 bases lying between them. CDR3 region: CASSRPERGDYGYTF. For the CDR3, the DNA is TGTGCCAGCAGCCGGCCCGAACGGGGCGACTATGGCTACACCTTC.

V usage is TRBV11-2 and J usage is TRBJ2-7; D gene ambiguous. This CDR3 region has 12 residues. The germline V gene encodes CDR1 SGHAT and CDR2 FQNNGV. V was clipped by 3 bases and J by 2 bases, with 5 bases between them. The chain's CDR3 is CASSFEAYEQYF. CDR3 in DNA: TGTGCCAGCAGCTTCGAGGCCTACGAGCAGTACTTC.

This clonotype was observed many times. CDR3 coding DNA: TGTGCCAGCAGACCACAAGTCGGGGGGGCCACAGATACGCAGTATTTT. Translated, it gives CASRPQVGGATDTQYF. The chain joins TRBV4-2 to TRBJ2-3; TRBD2 aligns across 8 bases. Germline trimming cut 6 bases from V and 2 bases from J; bases unmatched to any gene: 10. Germline loops: CDR1 LGHNA, CDR2 YNFKEQ. The CDR3 runs to 16 residues.

This clonotype was picked up many times. This could be a read error, since a much larger clone is one nucleotide away. The chain is built from TRBV4-3 and TRBJ2-7; 8 bases map to TRBD2. The CDR3 consists of 16 residues. Trimming cost V 4 bases and J 7 bases; bases outside gene matches: 15. Germline lookup yields CDR1 LGHNA and CDR2 YSLEER. CDR3 DNA sequence: TGCGCCAGCAGCCCGGGGGGGGCCCCTTTAGACAATGAGCAGTACTTC. Residues: CASSPGGAPLDNEQYF.

This clonotype came up a few times. A much larger clone is a single base away; this may be a read error. This chain joins TRBV6-2 or TRBV6-3 and TRBJ2-1; no clear D. Germline assignment: CDR1 MNHEY and CDR2 SVGEGT. The CDR3 is 15 amino acids. V lost 5 bases and J lost 10, with 21 bases in between. The CDR3, as DNA: TGTGCCAGCAGTGTAATGGCGGCAGCGAGAGGCGAGCAGTTCTTC. The encoded protein is CASSVMAAARGEQFF.

As concerns this clonotype: With a much larger clone just one base away, this may be a read error. The chain has TRBV20-1 and TRBJ2-1; D could derive from TRBD1 or TRBD2 (5 bases each). V was cut by 5 bases and J by 1 base, with 12 bases left in between. CDR1 is DFQATT and CDR2 is SNEGSKA in the germline V gene (reference sequence). CDR3 length: 14 residues. CDR3 protein: CSAPCGGSYNEQFF. The CDR3 nucleotides read TGCAGTGCTCCATGTGGGGGTTCCTACAATGAGCAGTTCTTC.

This clonotype appeared many times. This rearrangement joins TRBV5-4 to TRBJ2-6; D may correspond to TRBD1 or TRBD2 (5 bases each). Germline V gives CDR1 SGHNT, CDR2 YYREEE (reference sequence). The CDR3 sequence is 17 residues long. V lost 0 bases, J lost 2 bases, and 12 bases lay in between. Written as DNA, the CDR3 is TGTGCCAGCAGCTTGGAGAGGGGCCGGACTGGGGCCAACGTCCTGACTTTC. As protein: CASSLERGRTGANVLTF. The full variable domain, in which reference TRBV5-4 and TRBJ2-6 provide the parts outside the CDR3, is ETGVTQSPTHLIKTRGQQVTLRCSSQSGHNTVSWYQQALGQGPQFIFQYYREEENGRGNFPPRFSGLQFPNYSSELNVNALELDDSALYLCASSLERGRTGANVLTFGAGSRLTVL.

This clonotype was observed many times. The V call is TRBV9, the J call TRBJ2-7; no clear D gene. The CDR3 consists of 11 residues. Germline V gene data show CDR1 as SGDLS and CDR2 as YYNGEE. V was cut by 1 base and J by 5 bases, with 4 bases left in between. The CDR3 DNA sequence: TGTGCCAGCAGCGTAAGACACGAGCAGTACTTC. Translated: CASSVRHEQYF.

This clonotype was counted ten times or more. The genes are TRBV5-6 and TRBJ2-6; 7 bases are a match to TRBD1. The CDR3 length is 15 residues. Germline V gives CDR1 SGHDT, CDR2 YYEEEE. With V trimmed by 4 bases and J by 5 bases, 6 bases remained unmatched. The CDR3 nucleotides read TGTGCCAGCAGCCCGACAGGGCGATGGGCCAACGTCCTGACTTTC. Translated, it gives CASSPTGRWANVLTF.

Note on this clonotype: A read error may be the cause here, since a much bigger clone is one base away. The rearrangement uses TRBV20-1 and TRBJ1-2, with D perhaps matching TRBD1 (5 bases). This CDR3 contains 12 residues. The V gene lost 3 bases and the J gene lost 4 bases, with 9 bases spanning the gap. CDR1 is DFQATT, CDR2 SNEGSKA, per germline (reference sequence). The chain's CDR3 is CSARGLSYGYTF. CDR3 DNA: TGCAGTGCTAGGGGACTGAGCTATGGCTACACCTTC.

This clonotype occurred a few times. V and J are TRBV29-1 and TRBJ1-1; TRBD1 is a possible D gene (5 bases). Germline V CDR1 and CDR2: SQVTM, ANQGSEA. V dropped 1 base and J dropped 4 bases, with 16 bases sitting between them. This CDR3 is built from 15 residues. As DNA, the CDR3 is TGCAGCGTTGAAGGGGGAGAGGGGCTGGGCACTGAAGCTTTCTTT. It encodes CSVEGGEGLGTEAFF.